Listed below are T cell receptor beta chains from one sample, sequenced in a study of cytotoxic CD8 clonotypes in ibrutinib-treated CLL. Measured with immunoSEQ multiplex PCR; TCRdb has only the in-frame clones, and not every one. The table has approximately 200,000 clones, approximately 72% seen once. Specimen: PBMCs, collected after 24 months of ibrutinib treatment. The receptors originated from a human donor with chronic lymphocytic leukemia. CDR3s include the opening cysteine and the closing phenylalanine or tryptophan. D genes are given only for firm matches. Expanded clones get a size class; other rows say once, few or many, or leave the size out.

v_gene	d_gene	abundance	j_gene	CDR3aa	CDR3nt
TRBV18	-	few	TRBJ1-5	CASSPRGGDQPQHF	TGTGCCAGCTCACCCCGGGGCGGTGATCAGCCCCAGCATTTT
TRBV6-6	-	-	TRBJ2-7	CASRSYSADGAREQYF	TGTGCCAGCAGGAGTTATAGTGCCGATGGGGCTAGGGAGCAGTACTTC
TRBV5-1	TRBD2	-	TRBJ2-7	CASSLVLAGPFGQYF	TGCGCCAGCAGCTTGGTTCTAGCGGGACCATTCGGGCAGTACTTC
TRBV2	-	few	TRBJ2-1	CASTGGRYNEQFF	TGTGCCAGCACAGGGGGGAGATACAATGAGCAGTTCTTC
TRBV30	-	once	TRBJ2-7	CAWSPGRSSYEQYF	TGTGCCTGGAGCCCAGGGCGAAGCTCCTACGAGCAGTACTTC
TRBV4-2	TRBD2	-	TRBJ2-7	CASSRLGLAGSYEQYF	TGTGCCAGCAGCCGACTAGGACTAGCGGGGTCCTACGAGCAGTACTTC
TRBV2	-	-	TRBJ2-1	CASNSGTEHNEQFF	TGTGCCAGCAACTCCGGGACGGAACACAATGAGCAGTTCTTC
TRBV4-1	-	few	TRBJ1-5	CASSPGRVDQPQHF	TGCGCCAGCAGCCCTGGGAGGGTAGATCAGCCCCAGCATTTT
TRBV7-9	-	-	TRBJ1-1	CASSSTGRYTEAFF	TGTGCCAGCAGCTCCACAGGGCGGTACACTGAAGCTTTCTTT
TRBV15	TRBD2	-	TRBJ2-1	CATSRGLAGFYNEQFF	TGTGCCACCAGCAGAGGGCTAGCGGGATTCTACAATGAGCAGTTCTTC
TRBV18	TRBD1	once	TRBJ2-7	CASSPETGHHEQYF	TGTGCCAGCTCACCAGAGACAGGGCACCACGAGCAGTACTTC
TRBV28	-	once	TRBJ2-5	CASSRLGVWETQYF	TGTGCCAGCAGTCGTTTGGGGGTTTGGGAGACCCAGTACTTC
TRBV6-6	-	-	TRBJ1-3	CASSFNRVGNTIYF	TGTGCCAGCAGTTTCAACAGGGTTGGAAACACCATATATTTT
TRBV11-2	-	-	TRBJ1-1	CASSLGKAMNTEAFF	TGTGCCAGCAGCTTAGGAAAGGCGATGAACACTGAAGCTTTCTTT
TRBV7-7	-	-	TRBJ2-5	CASSFLDTTGEETQYF	TGTGCTAGCAGCTTTCTCGACACCACAGGAGAAGAGACCCAGTACTTC
TRBV18	TRBD1	-	TRBJ1-1	CASSPRVQGASNSEAFF	TGTGCCAGCTCACCACGAGTACAGGGGGCGAGTAACTCTGAAGCTTTCTTT
TRBV5-1	TRBD2	few	TRBJ2-2	CASSFLAGGTGELFF	TGCGCCAGCAGCTTCTTAGCGGGAGGCACCGGGGAGCTGTTTTTT
TRBV7-8	-	-	TRBJ2-3	CASSLLWGRSTDTQYF	TGTGCCAGCAGCTTACTGTGGGGGCGAAGCACAGATACGCAGTATTTT
TRBV11-2	TRBD1	few	TRBJ2-7	CASSPLPGQGAREQYF	TGTGCCAGCAGCCCTCTTCCTGGACAGGGGGCACGGGAGCAGTACTTC
TRBV10-3	-	-	TRBJ1-4	CAISESGREPSEKLFF	TGTGCCATCAGTGAGTCAGGGCGGGAACCGAGTGAAAAACTGTTTTTT